A selection of T cell receptor beta chains follows, all from one sample in a study of metastatic and nonmetastatic thyroid tumors. MiXCR reprocessed the PCR reads for TCRdb. The profile shows about 20,000 clones, around 15% of them singletons. Material: tumor tissue. All receptors derive from a female donor with papillary thyroid cancer or a benign thyroid nodule (not recorded which). Some clones in this sample may be carry-over from other donors' samples. The CDR3 runs from the conserved cysteine through the conserved F or W. The D gene is left open where the match is weak. Size values are once, few and many counts, or a class for expanded clones, and some rows have none.

v_call	clone_size	j_call	d_call	cdr3_nt	cdr3_aa
TRBV7-7	many	TRBJ2-3	TRBD1	TGTGCTAGCAGCTTGGACAGGACAGATACGCAGTATTTT	CASSLDRTDTQYF
TRBV20-1	many	TRBJ2-3	.	TGCAGTGCTAGCCACGAAACTACTAGCCGACCTAGCACAGATACGCAGTATTTT	CSASHETTSRPSTDTQYF
TRBV28	.	TRBJ2-1	.	TGTGCCAGCATCTCAGGGTTCAGCTCCTACAATGAGCAGTTCTTC	CASISGFSSYNEQFF
TRBV7-9	many	TRBJ2-5	.	TGTGCCAGCAGTCGGGGCCTAGCCTATACGGGAGAGACCCAGTACTTC	CASSRGLAYTGETQYF
TRBV5-1	.	TRBJ2-7	TRBD2	TGCGCCAGCAGCAAAGGGGGACTAGCGCGGTTTACCTACGAGCAGTACTTC	CASSKGGLARFTYEQYF
TRBV14	many	TRBJ1-1	TRBD1	TGTGCCAGCAGGGGACAGCCAAACACTGAAGCTTTCTTT	CASRGQPNTEAFF
TRBV5-6	many	TRBJ1-6	.	TGTGCCAGTGGGGGGACTAGCATCTCACCCCTCCACTTT	CASGGTSISPLHF
TRBV5-1	many	TRBJ1-4	TRBD1	TGCGCCAGCAGCTTGGTAGGGGGCGAGAAACTGTTTTTT	CASSLVGGEKLFF
TRBV30	.	TRBJ1-5	TRBD1	TGTGCCTGTAACCGAGGGACAGGGATTCAGCCCCAGCATTTT	CACNRGTGIQPQHF
TRBV2	many	TRBJ2-1	.	TGTGCCAGCAATGCTGAGGAATCCTACAATGAGCAGTTCTTC	CASNAEESYNEQFF
TRBV7-9	many	TRBJ1-2	.	TGTGCCAGCAGCCCTCGGGAGGAGTCCTATGGCTACACCTTC	CASSPREESYGYTF
TRBV6-1	medium-sized	TRBJ1-3	.	TGTGCCAGCACGGGACACGGAAACACCATATATTTT	CASTGHGNTIYF
TRBV10-3	few	TRBJ1-5	.	TGTGCCATCAGTGAGTCTTCATGGAGCAGCAATCAGCCCCAGCATTTT	CAISESSWSSNQPQHF
TRBV7-7	.	TRBJ2-7	.	TGTGCTAGCAGCCCCCAGAAGACAGGCATATCCTACGAGCAGTACTTC	CASSPQKTGISYEQYF
TRBV28	.	TRBJ1-6	.	TGTGCCAACAGTTTGGGCGCTCTCCTGGGCATTGGCAATTCACCCCTCCACTTT	CANSLGALLGIGNSPLHF
TRBV5-5	many	TRBJ2-2	.	TGTGCCAGCAGCTTGCTAGGGGGAACGAGCACCGGGGAGCTGTTTTTT	CASSLLGGTSTGELFF
TRBV13	many	TRBJ1-5	.	TGTGCCAGCAGCCTCGGGGCCTCCAGGAGCAATCAGCCCCAGCATTTT	CASSLGASRSNQPQHF
TRBV28	.	TRBJ1-1	TRBD1	TGTGCCAGCAGTTCCCCACTGTACCTGTACCGGGACAGGGGGCGCGTGACTGAAGCTTTCTTT	CASSSPLYLYRDRGRVTEAFF
TRBV5-1	many	TRBJ1-6	.	TGCGCCAGCAGCCGGGGGCAGGACTTCAATTCACCCCTCCACTTT	CASSRGQDFNSPLHF
TRBV11-3	.	TRBJ2-7	.	TGTGCCAGCAGCTTAGGACAGGCCACCGACGAGCAGTACTTC	CASSLGQATDEQYF
TRBV6-9	.	TRBJ1-1	.	TGCGCCAGCAGTGGAACGAACACTGAAGCTTTCTTT	CASSGTNTEAFF
TRBV18	many	TRBJ2-1	.	TGTGCCAGCTCACTTAACAATGAGCAGTTCTTC	CASSLNNEQFF
TRBV5-1	many	TRBJ1-3	.	TGCGCCAGCAGCGTAAGGGATGCGGGAAACACCATATATTTT	CASSVRDAGNTIYF
TRBV5-1	.	TRBJ2-7	TRBD2	TGCGCCAGCAGCTCGCGGACTAGCGAGGGAGAGCAGTACTTC	CASSSRTSEGEQYF
TRBV27	many	TRBJ1-4	.	TGTGCCAGCAGGAGTGCAGCTAATGAAAAACTGTTTTTT	CASRSAANEKLFF
TRBV6-5	many	TRBJ2-3	TRBD1	TGTGCCAGCAGTTACTCCCGGACAGGGAAAACAGATACGCAGTATTTT	CASSYSRTGKTDTQYF
TRBV6-1	many	TRBJ2-1	TRBD1	TGTGCCAGTCTACGGACAGGGGGCAATGAGCAGTTCTTC	CASLRTGGNEQFF
TRBV11-3	many	TRBJ2-1	TRBD2	TGTGCCAGCAGCTTAGGGATAGCGGGGGGGGACAATGAGCAGTTCTTC	CASSLGIAGGDNEQFF
TRBV27	many	TRBJ1-6	.	TGTGCCAGCAGTTTCACAGGGAACGCAGTTTCACCCCTCCACTTT	CASSFTGNAVSPLHF
TRBV3-1	medium-sized	TRBJ2-5	TRBD1	TGTGCCAGCAGCCAAGCCCGACAGGGGATGCAAGAGACCCAGTACTTC	CASSQARQGMQETQYF
TRBV28	many	TRBJ1-1	.	TGTGCCAGCAGTTTGGGGCAAAGGGCTTTCTTT	CASSLGQRAFF
TRBV6-6	.	TRBJ2-1	.	TGTGCCAGCAGTTACTCGCTTGAAAGCTCAGGGGATCAATTCTTC	CASSYSLESSGDQFF
TRBV20-1	many	TRBJ1-1	.	TGCAGTGCTAGAGATTCTACAGGGCTGAACACTGAAGCTTTCTTT	CSARDSTGLNTEAFF
TRBV5-4	many	TRBJ2-1	.	TGTGCCAGCAAACAGGGAAGCTCCTACAATGAGCAGTTCTTC	CASKQGSSYNEQFF
TRBV27	medium-sized	TRBJ2-7	.	TGTGCCAGCAGTCCAACCGGGGGCGGATTCTACGAGCAGTACTTC	CASSPTGGGFYEQYF
TRBV28	many	TRBJ1-1	.	TGTGCCAGCAGTTTATCTCAGGTTGAAGCTTTCTTT	CASSLSQVEAFF
TRBV5-4	.	TRBJ2-7	.	TGTGCCAGCAGCACCTACGAGCAGTACTTC	CASSTYEQYF
TRBV19	many	TRBJ2-7	.	TGTGCCAGTAGCCCCGAGGAGGTTCTTAGCCGGGAGCAGTACTTC	CASSPEEVLSREQYF
TRBV3-1	.	TRBJ2-3	.	TGTGCCAGCAGTCAATCCCGGGGCACGGATACGCAGTATTTT	CASSQSRGTDTQYF
TRBV29-1	many	TRBJ1-1	.	TGCAGTTCCGCACAGAACACTGAAGCTTTCTTT	CSSAQNTEAFF